The next 4 T cell receptor beta chains were all read from a single sample in a study of patients and donors after allogeneic stem cell transplantation. In TCRdb, the RT-PCR reads were re-called with MiXCR into one record per CDR3 protein. The data show about 88,000 distinct CDR3 sequences, about 48% seen once. The sample comprised blood, either unsorted or a sorted T cell fraction (not recorded which). The receptors stem from a human donor who was either an allogeneic HSCT recipient or a stem cell or donor lymphocyte infusion donor (not recorded which). It is not recorded whose cells these are; they may come from a transplant donor.

This clonotype was detected a few times. The V and J genes are TRBV6-5 and TRBJ1-1; unclear D gene. Per germline, CDR1 MNHEY and CDR2 SVGAGI. Trimming took off 0 bases at V and 5 bases at J, with 7 bases between the two ends. This CDR3 is built from 13 residues. CDR3 DNA sequence: TGTGCCAGCAGTTACTCGGAAGGTACTGAAGCTTTCTTT. It translates to CASSYSEGTEAFF.

This rearrangement joins TRBV7-8 to TRBJ2-5, with 7 bases matching TRBD1. From germline, CDR1 is SGHVS and CDR2 FQNEAQ. The CDR3 sequence is 15 residues long. Trimming took 5 bases from V and 2 from J; bases not matched to a gene: 8. The CDR3 nucleotides read TGTGCCAGCAGCCATCCGGGACAGACGCAAGAGACCCAGTACTTC. Its translation: CASSHPGQTQETQYF.

The V call is TRBV7-9, the J call TRBJ2-1; 10 positions agree with TRBD2. With 2 bases clipped from V and 9 bases from J, the junction kept 4 bases outside the gene matches. Germline V gives CDR1 SEHNR, CDR2 FQNEAQ (reference sequence). CDR3 length equals 14 residues. The chain's CDR3 is CASSLMLAGAEQFF. As DNA, the CDR3 is TGTGCCAGCAGCTTAATGCTAGCGGGAGCTGAGCAGTTCTTC. Full variable domain (missing parts from reference TRBV7-9 and TRBJ2-1): DTGVSQNPRHKITKRGQNVTFRCDPISEHNRLYWYRQTLGQGPEFLTYFQNEAQLEKSRLLSDRFSAERPKGSFSTLEIQRTEQGDSAMYLCASSLMLAGAEQFFGPGTRLTVL.

The rearrangement uses TRBV18 and TRBJ2-1; 7 bases match TRBD1. Germline lookup yields CDR1 KGHSH and CDR2 LQKENI. CDR3 size: 17 residues. V was pared by 3 bases and J by 4 bases, with 12 bases of the junction left unmatched. The CDR3 sequence: CASSPIYPGQVYNEQFF. CDR3 in DNA: TGTGCCAGCTCACCCATCTATCCAGGACAGGTATACAATGAGCAGTTCTTC.